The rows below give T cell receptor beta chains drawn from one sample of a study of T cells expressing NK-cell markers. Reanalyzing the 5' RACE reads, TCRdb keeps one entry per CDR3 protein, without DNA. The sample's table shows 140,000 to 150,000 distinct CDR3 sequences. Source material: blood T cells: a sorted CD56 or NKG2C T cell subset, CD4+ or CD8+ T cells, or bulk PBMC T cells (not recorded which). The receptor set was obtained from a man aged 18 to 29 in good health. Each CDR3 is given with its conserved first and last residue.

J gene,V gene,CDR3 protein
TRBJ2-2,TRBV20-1,CSARDRQRNTGELFF
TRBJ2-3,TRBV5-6,CASSFSTSGLDTQYF
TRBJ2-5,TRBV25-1,CASSGWDGSVETQYF
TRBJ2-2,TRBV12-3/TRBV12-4,CASSSRPGELFF
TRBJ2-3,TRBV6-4,CASSAGTSGAQYF
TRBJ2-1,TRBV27,CASNFLGQTGNNEQFF
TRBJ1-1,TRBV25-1,CASTGRLTEAFF
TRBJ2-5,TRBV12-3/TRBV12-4,CASSLPTRGTQYF
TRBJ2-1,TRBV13,CASMASLYNEQFF
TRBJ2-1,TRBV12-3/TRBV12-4,CASSFAGLAGVRGNNEQFF
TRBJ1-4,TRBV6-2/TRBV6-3,CASSYSAGRGLIGADEKLFF